These 13 T cell receptor beta chains originate from one sample sequenced in a study of CD8 T cells in ankylosing spondylitis. General study results and limits: Among TCR beta sequences, a motif of under ten highly homologous variants appeared characteristic of ankylosing spondylitis blood.

Their specific antigens are unknown. TCRdb passed the 5' RACE reads through MiXCR, listing each CDR3 protein once. The sample includes roughly 700,000 distinct CDR3 sequences, under 20% of them seen just once. Sequenced sample: blood, either unsorted or a sorted T cell fraction (not recorded which). The receptors stem from a male donor with ankylosing spondylitis.

This clonotype was seen a few times. Here the CDR3 DNA reads TGTGCCAGCAGCTCCCGCCTTCCGACTAGCGGGGGGGCAGATACGCAGTATTTT. Its translation is CASSSRLPTSGGADTQYF. The chain combines TRBV7-8 with TRBJ2-3, with 14 bases that match TRBD2. CDR3 length equals 18 residues. Trimming took 4 bases from V and 4 from J; bases not matched to a gene: 10. Germline CDR1 SGHVS, CDR2 FQNEAQ. Filled out from reference TRBV7-8 and TRBJ2-3, the complete variable domain reads GAGVSQSPRYKVAKRGQDVALRCDPISGHVSLFWYQQALGQGPEFLTYFQNEAQLDKSGLPSDRFFAERPEGSVSTLKIQRTQQEDSAVYLCASSSRLPTSGGADTQYFGPGTRLTVL.

This clonotype turned up a few times. The chain couples TRBV5-1 to TRBJ1-6, with a tentative D call TRBD1 (5 bases). The CDR3 sequence is 15 residues long. V shed 1 base and J shed 9 bases, with 14 bases lying between them. Germline V CDR1 and CDR2: SGHRS, YFSETQ. The DNA for the CDR3 is TGCGCCAGCAGCTTGAGGGAGGGGTCGAGTTCACCCCTCCACTTT. Translating it yields CASSLREGSSSPLHF.

V is TRBV27 and J is TRBJ2-7; 10 nucleotides match TRBD1. With V trimmed by 6 bases and J by 3 bases, 5 bases remained unmatched. The CDR3 sequence is 14 residues long. CDR1 is MNHEY, CDR2 SMNVEV, per germline (reference sequence). The CDR3 DNA follows: TGTGCCAGCAGCTCGGGACAGGGGTACTACGAGCAGTACTTC. It translates to CASSSGQGYYEQYF.

This chain links TRBV7-9 with TRBJ1-5, with 8 bases that match TRBD1. CDR1 and CDR2 from the germline V gene are SEHNR and FQNEAQ (reference sequence). Germline trimming cut 5 bases from V and 6 bases from J; bases unmatched to any gene: 9. The CDR3 is 15 amino acids. This CDR3 is CASSTEDREGQPQHF. In DNA form, the CDR3 reads TGTGCCAGCAGCACGGAGGACAGGGAAGGTCAGCCCCAGCATTTT.

This clonotype was detected ten times or more. The V gene is TRBV2, the J gene TRBJ1-5, with D possibly being TRBD1 (5 bases). CDR3 size: 14 residues. Germline V gene data show CDR1 as SNHLY and CDR2 as FYNNEI. The ends were cut back, 4 bases at V and 2 bases at J, with 9 bases in the middle. For the CDR3, the DNA is TGTGCCAGCAGTGGGGACGGAGGCAATCAGCCCCAGCATTTT. It is translated as CASSGDGGNQPQHF.

This chain uses TRBV29-1 with TRBJ1-2; 8 bases fit TRBD1. Trimming removed 4 bases from V and 8 bases from J; junction bases left unmatched: 9. The CDR3 covers 13 residues. Germline V gene data show CDR1 as SQVTM and CDR2 as ANQGSEA. DNA of the CDR3: TGCAGCGTTGCGGAGCAGGGGGCTAAAGGCTACACCTTC. Translation gives CSVAEQGAKGYTF.

This clonotype has more than one count but fewer than ten. This chain links TRBV20-1 with TRBJ2-3; D gene unclear. V dropped 0 bases and J dropped 3 bases, with 7 bases sitting between them. The CDR3 covers 13 residues. Germline assignment: CDR1 DFQATT and CDR2 SNEGSKA (reference sequence). CDR3: CSAREGLTDTQYF. In DNA form, the CDR3 reads TGCAGTGCTAGAGAAGGCCTGACAGATACGCAGTATTTT.

This clonotype was found a few times. The V and J genes are TRBV7-8 and TRBJ2-1, with D perhaps TRBD1 or TRBD2 (5 bases each). Looked up from germline, CDR1 is SGHVS and CDR2 is FQNEAQ. CDR3 size: 16 residues. Trimming left V 7 bases short and J 0 bases short, with 16 bases between. The CDR3 spells CASTPPGRGSYNEQFF. The CDR3, as DNA: TGTGCCAGCACACCACCGGGACGCGGCTCCTACAATGAGCAGTTCTTC.

This clonotype was counted once. This chain connects TRBV27 to TRBJ2-7; TRBD2 matches 10 bases. V trimming: 6 bases; J trimming: 0 bases; junction bases outside the gene matches: 11. The CDR3 contains 17 residues. Germline V gene sequence: CDR1 MNHEY, CDR2 SMNVEV (reference sequence). As DNA, the CDR3 is TGTGCCAGCAGGGATAGCGTGGCTAGCGGGAGCTCCTACGAGCAGTACTTC. Translation: CASRDSVASGSSYEQYF.

The chain uses TRBV14 and TRBJ1-1, with TRBD1 as a possible D gene (5 bases). Deletions cut 0 bases from V and 3 bases from J, with 8 bases between. The V gene's germline CDR1 is SGHDN and CDR2 FVKESK. The CDR3 is made up of 14 amino acids. The CDR3 region is CASSQEIRDTEAFF. CDR3 nucleotide sequence: TGTGCCAGCAGCCAAGAGATCAGGGACACTGAAGCTTTCTTT.

The chain has TRBV20-1 and TRBJ2-2; D is uncertain. CDR1 and CDR2 from the germline V gene are DFQATT and SNEGSKA (reference sequence). This CDR3 has 12 residues. Trimming shortened V by 6 bases and J by 2 bases, and 7 bases separated the two germline ends. The CDR3 is CSAPYNTGELFF. DNA of the CDR3: TGCAGTGCCCCCTATAACACCGGGGAGCTGTTTTTT.

The V call is TRBV10-2, the J call TRBJ1-1; 8 positions agree with TRBD1. Germline V gene data show CDR1 as WSHSY and CDR2 as SAAADI. The CDR3 consists of 13 residues. V gave up 5 bases and J gave up 11 bases; unmatched junction bases: 10. The CDR3 DNA sequence: TGCGCCAGCAGTTTCCAGGGGGCCCTTTTTGCTTTCTTT. As protein: CASSFQGALFAFF.

This clonotype turned up a few times. This chain uses TRBV5-1 with TRBJ1-2; 7 nucleotides match TRBD1. Trimming at V came to 0 bases and at J to 0 bases, leaving 11 bases not matched to a gene. Per the germline V gene, CDR1 is SGHRS and CDR2 is YFSETQ. The CDR3 totals 18 residues. The CDR3 is CASSLALEGASANYGYTF. The CDR3 nucleotides are TGCGCCAGCAGCTTGGCCTTGGAGGGGGCGTCCGCTAACTATGGCTACACCTTC.